These 10 T cell receptor beta chains share one sample of origin, sequenced in a study of blood T cells in healthy people across ages. Combining a sample-barcoded 5' primer with a J-beta primer mix, a second PCR ran for roughly 6 to 12 cycles. TCRdb re-called the 5' RACE reads through MiXCR, storing one row per CDR3 protein. This sample yields some 1.4 million distinct CDR3 sequences, of which roughly 40% are seen a single time; approximately 7.9% belongs to the top ten. The specimen sequenced was blood. Source of these receptors: a woman younger than 35 in good health.

This clonotype has just a few counts. DNA of the CDR3: TGCAGTGCTAGAGATAAGCAGGGACAGAGCTATGGCTACACCTTC. Its translation is CSARDKQGQSYGYTF. This chain joins TRBV20-1 and TRBJ1-2; the match to TRBD1 covers 7 bases. J gave up 4 bases and V 0 bases, and 8 bases lay outside the gene matches. CDR3 size: 15 residues. Germline V lookup: CDR1 DFQATT, CDR2 SNEGSKA (reference sequence).

This sequence joins TRBV12-3 or TRBV12-4 and TRBJ1-1; tentative D call: TRBD1 (5 bases). The CDR3 sequence is 14 residues long. Trimming cost V 3 bases and J 5 bases, with 13 bases left between them. The CDR3 region has the DNA TGTGCCAGCAGTTTTTGGGGGGAAGGGACTGAAGCTTTCTTT. It encodes CASSFWGEGTEAFF.

Regarding this clonotype: A read error may explain this, as a much larger clone is one base away. This chain uses TRBV6-5 with TRBJ2-7; 9 bases match TRBD1. The CDR3 runs 14 residues. Germline V lookup: CDR1 MNHEY, CDR2 SVGAGI. CDR3 region: CAISYGQGSYEQYF. CDR3 coding DNA: TGTGCCATCAGTTACGGACAGGGGTCCTACGAGCAGTACTTC.

The chain is built from TRBV12-3 or TRBV12-4 and TRBJ2-4, with D maybe TRBD1 (7 bases). The closer fit of TRBJ2-7 to the DNA end suggests the J call may be wrong. The CDR3 is 15 amino acids. CDR3 nucleotide sequence: TGTGCCAGCATCGATGACAGGGACTCTTCCTACGAGCAGTACTTC. This translates into CASIDDRDSSYEQYF.

This clonotype was detected only a few times. V and J are TRBV21-1 and TRBJ2-7. TRBV21-1 counts as a pseudogene. There are 15 residues in the CDR3. The CDR3 region has the DNA TGTGCCAGCAGCAAACCTTGTGGAACCTCCTACGAGCAGTACTTC. Its translation is CASSKPCGTSYEQYF.

This sequence joins TRBV29-1 and TRBJ2-1; a weak D match, TRBD2 (6 bases). Trimming stripped 4 bases from V and 0 bases from J, with 10 bases between. Germline V lookup: CDR1 SQVTM, CDR2 ANQGSEA. The CDR3 runs 14 residues. Written as DNA, the CDR3 is TGCAGCGTTGTAGCGGAAAGCTCCTACAATGAGCAGTTCTTC. Its translation is CSVVAESSYNEQFF.

This clonotype was counted ten times or more. The chain recombines TRBV4-1 with TRBJ1-2; D not resolved. V dropped 0 bases and J dropped 4 bases, with 3 bases sitting between them. The CDR3 sequence is 12 residues long. Germline V gene lookup returns CDR1 MGHRA and CDR2 YSYEKL. CDR3 nucleotides: TGCGCCAGCAGCCAAGACAGCTATGGCTACACCTTC. Amino acid sequence: CASSQDSYGYTF.

This clonotype turned up a few times. The rearrangement joins TRBV6-5 to TRBJ2-3; D is perhaps TRBD1 (5 bases). CDR1 is MNHEY, CDR2 SVGAGI, per germline. The V gene lost 8 bases and the J gene lost 10 bases, with 10 bases spanning the gap. The CDR3 is 10 residues long. The CDR3 spells CASGPGPQYF. The CDR3 DNA reads as TGTGCCAGCGGTCCAGGGCCGCAGTATTTT.

This clonotype was counted between two and nine times. This chain links TRBV6-4 with TRBJ2-1; D is perhaps TRBD2 (5 bases). Trimming pared 2 bases from V and 7 bases from J, leaving 12 bases between. CDR1 and CDR2 (germline): MRHNA, SNTAGT. The CDR3 length is 14 residues. CDR3 loop: CASSDSGTVNEQFF. As DNA, the CDR3 is TGTGCCAGCAGTGACAGCGGTACGGTAAATGAGCAGTTCTTC.

V and J are TRBV7-9 and TRBJ2-7, with 8 bases aligning to TRBD2. In germline, CDR1 is SEHNR, CDR2 FQNEAQ (reference sequence). With 2 bases clipped from V and 0 bases from J, the junction kept 6 bases outside the gene matches. The CDR3 runs 16 residues. The CDR3 DNA reads TGTGCCAGCAGCTTATTAGAACTAGCGGACTCCTACGAGCAGTACTTC. It specifies CASSLLELADSYEQYF. Together with reference TRBV7-9 and TRBJ2-7, the CDR3 gives the full variable domain: DTGVSQNPRHKITKRGQNVTFRCDPISEHNRLYWYRQTLGQGPEFLTYFQNEAQLEKSRLLSDRFSAERPKGSFSTLEIQRTEQGDSAMYLCASSLLELADSYEQYFGPGTRLTVT.